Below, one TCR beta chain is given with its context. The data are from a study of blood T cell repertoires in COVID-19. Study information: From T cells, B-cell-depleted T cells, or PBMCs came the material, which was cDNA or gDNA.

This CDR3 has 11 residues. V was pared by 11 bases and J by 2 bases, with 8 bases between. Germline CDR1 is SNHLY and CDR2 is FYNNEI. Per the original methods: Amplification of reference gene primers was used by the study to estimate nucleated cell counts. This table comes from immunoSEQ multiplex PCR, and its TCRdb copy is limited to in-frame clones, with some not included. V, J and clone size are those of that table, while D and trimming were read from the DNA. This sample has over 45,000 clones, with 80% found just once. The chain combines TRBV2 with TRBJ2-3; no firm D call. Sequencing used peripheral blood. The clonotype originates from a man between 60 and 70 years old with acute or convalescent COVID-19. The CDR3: CAPMITDTQYF. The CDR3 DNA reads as TGTGCCCCTATGATCACAGATACGCAGTATTTT.